Following are 32 T cell receptor beta chains from one sample sequenced in a study of T cells in Graves' hyperthyroidism and ophthalmopathy. Researchers amplified the TCR beta CDR3 regions from RNA transcripts. The study used the HTBI primer set for a first-round RT-PCR of the TCR CDR3. MiXCR, applied by TCRdb to the multiplex PCR reads, yields one record per CDR3 protein. The repertoire holds about 270,000 distinct CDR3 sequences, with approximately 21% as singletons. Sequenced material: blood. Receptors originate from a man under 40 with Graves' ophthalmopathy.

This clonotype was recorded at least ten times. The rearrangement uses TRBV28 and TRBJ1-1, with a possible D match to TRBD1 (6 bases). The CDR3 sequence is 19 residues long. Trimming shortened V by 5 bases and J by 1 base, and 26 bases separated the two germline ends. CDR1 and CDR2 (germline): MDHEN, SYDVKM. For the CDR3, the DNA is TGTGCCAGCAGTCCAAATTTCGGGGGCCCACTGGTTTGGAACACTGAAGCTTTCTTT. Translated, it gives CASSPNFGGPLVWNTEAFF.

This clonotype was counted once. This chain connects TRBV12-3 or TRBV12-4 to TRBJ2-5; TRBD1 aligns across 7 bases. There are 14 residues in the CDR3. The ends lost 3 bases at V and 2 bases at J; junction bases unmatched: 3. The CDR3 bases are TGTGCCAGCAGTTTCCCCAGGGGGCAAGAGACCCAGTACTTC. It translates to CASSFPRGQETQYF.

This clonotype has only a few counts. The chain is built from TRBV28 and TRBJ1-1, with a possible D match to TRBD1 (6 bases). CDR1 and CDR2 from the germline V gene are MDHEN and SYDVKM. There are 15 residues in the CDR3. V was pared by 8 bases and J by 11 bases, with 27 bases between. CDR3 residues: CASGLEGTRKLWAFF. The CDR3 DNA is TGTGCCAGCGGGTTAGAAGGGACAAGAAAGCTCTGGGCTTTCTTT.

This clonotype was detected a few times. The V and J genes are TRBV15 and TRBJ1-4; D is ambiguous. Germline V gene sequence: CDR1 LNHNV, CDR2 YYDKDF (reference sequence). The CDR3 runs 14 residues. Trimming removed 4 bases from V and 5 bases from J, with 11 bases in between. CDR3 region: CATSTRTENEKLFF. The CDR3 DNA is TGTGCCACCAGCACCAGGACCGAGAATGAAAAACTGTTTTTT.

This clonotype was recorded a few times. The rearrangement links TRBV18 to TRBJ2-2; D ambiguous. The CDR3 runs 14 residues. The ends were cut back, 4 bases at V and 2 bases at J, with 8 bases in the middle. Germline V gene lookup returns CDR1 KGHSH and CDR2 LQKENI. For the CDR3, the DNA is TGTGCCAGCTCACAGATAGCCAACACCGGGGAGCTGTTTTTT. Its protein product is CASSQIANTGELFF.

The chain couples TRBV19 to TRBJ2-3; 7 bases are shared with TRBD2. Germline assignment: CDR1 LNHDA and CDR2 SQIVND (reference sequence). V trimming: 3 bases; J trimming: 5 bases; junction bases outside the gene matches: 8. The CDR3 runs 15 residues. The chain's CDR3 is CASSMLLLARDTQYF. The CDR3 DNA sequence: TGTGCCAGTAGTATGCTTCTACTAGCGAGAGATACGCAGTATTTT.

This clonotype was found many times. The chain carries TRBV30 and TRBJ1-1; a possible D gene is TRBD1 (5 bases). Trimming cost V 1 base and J 2 bases, with 14 bases left between them. Germline V gene lookup returns CDR1 GTSNPN and CDR2 SVGIG (reference sequence). This CDR3 contains 15 residues. CDR3: CAWSGGWQGNTEAFF. The CDR3 bases are TGTGCCTGGAGTGGGGGGTGGCAGGGAAACACTGAAGCTTTCTTT.

V and J are TRBV7-8 and TRBJ2-7, with D possibly matching TRBD1 (6 bases). The ends were cut back, 4 bases at V and 5 bases at J, with 9 bases in the middle. This CDR3 is built from 12 residues. Germline CDR1 is SGHVS and CDR2 is FQNEAQ. The chain's CDR3 is CASSSYRDEQYF. CDR3 DNA sequence: TGTGCCAGCAGCTCCTACAGGGACGAGCAGTACTTC. The whole variable domain, remainder taken from reference TRBV7-8 and TRBJ2-7, is GAGVSQSPRYKVAKRGQDVALRCDPISGHVSLFWYQQALGQGPEFLTYFQNEAQLDKSGLPSDRFFAERPEGSVSTLKIQRTQQEDSAVYLCASSSYRDEQYFGPGTRLTVT.

The rearrangement uses TRBV7-9 and TRBJ2-2; no clear D gene. CDR1 is SEHNR and CDR2 is FQNEAQ in the germline V gene (reference sequence). V was cut by 6 bases and J by 0 bases, with 11 bases left in between. The CDR3 consists of 15 residues. CDR3 coding DNA: TGTGCCAGCAGACCCGGGTCCGCGAACACCGGGGAGCTGTTTTTT. As protein: CASRPGSANTGELFF.

This clonotype was recorded at least ten times. The chain's CDR3 is CASSEARYLAGGSYNEQFF. CDR3 bases: TGTGCCAGCAGTGAAGCAAGATATCTAGCGGGAGGATCGTACAATGAGCAGTTCTTC. The chain couples TRBV6-1 to TRBJ2-1; 11 nucleotides align to TRBD2. Germline lookup yields CDR1 MNHNS and CDR2 SASEGT. The CDR3 has 19 residues. J lost 4 bases, V lost 0 bases, and 11 bases had no gene match.

Ten or more counts support this clonotype. This sequence joins TRBV5-5 and TRBJ2-1; no firm D call. The germline V gene has CDR1 SGHKS and CDR2 YYEKEE (reference sequence). The CDR3 runs 13 residues. Trimming stripped 4 bases from V and 10 bases from J, with 15 bases between. CDR3 in DNA: TGTGCCAGCAGCCTGCGGTCCCAGAGGGAGCAGTTCTTC. Protein: CASSLRSQREQFF.

V is TRBV11-1 and J is TRBJ1-1, with D perhaps TRBD1 (6 bases). Trimming shortened V by 2 bases and J by 1 base, and 11 bases separated the two germline ends. Per germline, CDR1 SGHAT and CDR2 FQDESV (reference sequence). CDR3 length: 15 amino acids. The CDR3 protein is CASSLQGISNTEAFF. CDR3 in DNA: TGTGCCAGCAGCTTACAGGGGATTTCGAACACTGAAGCTTTCTTT.

This chain uses TRBV19 with TRBJ1-1; 9 bases map to TRBD1. After removal of 5 bases from V and 7 bases from J, the junction contained 5 bases not matched to a gene. This CDR3 contains 13 residues. CDR1 LNHDA and CDR2 SQIVND come from the germline V gene (reference sequence). As DNA, the CDR3 is TGTGCCAGTAGTTTGGGACAGGGAGTTGAAGCTTTCTTT. Translating it yields CASSLGQGVEAFF.

This clonotype was counted a few times. J is TRBJ2-7 and V is TRBV12-3 or TRBV12-4; 9 bases agree with TRBD2. The V and J ends lost 5 bases and 1 base, in that order; junction bases with no gene match: 6. The length of the CDR3 is 15 residues. The CDR3 spells CASSKTSGYSYEQYF. CDR3 in DNA: TGTGCCAGCAGTAAGACTAGCGGATATTCCTACGAGCAGTACTTC.

The CDR3 spells CASSQGGAGLVYEQYF. The CDR3 coding sequence is TGCGCCAGCAGCCAAGGGGGGGCAGGGTTGGTCTACGAGCAGTACTTC. V is TRBV4-1 and J is TRBJ2-7, with D perhaps being TRBD1 or TRBD2 (6 bases each). Germline V gene data show CDR1 as MGHRA and CDR2 as YSYEKL. There are 16 residues in the CDR3. Trimming removed 1 base from V and 3 bases from J, with 16 bases in between.

The chain carries TRBV19 and TRBJ1-2; D remains ambiguous. The V end was cut by 1 base, the J end by 8 bases, with 11 bases between. The V gene's germline CDR1 is LNHDA and CDR2 SQIVND (reference sequence). The CDR3 spans 13 residues. DNA of the CDR3: TGTGCCAGTAGTATAGTTGGGTTGGACGGCTACACCTTC. This codes for CASSIVGLDGYTF.

The chain employs TRBV28 and TRBJ2-1, with TRBD2 matching 9 bases. Unmatched junction bases numbered 3, after V lost 3 bases and J lost 3 bases. Germline V lookup: CDR1 MDHEN, CDR2 SYDVKM. The CDR3 sequence is 15 residues long. CDR3 region: CASSFASGNYNEQFF. The CDR3 DNA sequence: TGTGCCAGCAGTTTCGCTAGCGGGAACTACAATGAGCAGTTCTTC.

With respect to this clonotype: Because the CDR3's place on the DNA is in doubt, the DNA is left out and the CDR3 is given as listed by TCRdb. The CDR3 sequence: CASSQYFGTSADTQYF. V gene TRBV4-1 combines with J gene TRBJ2-3; the table's D gene call, TRBD1, was not cross checked with the DNA. Looked up from germline, CDR1 is MGHRA and CDR2 is YSYEKL. The CDR3 sequence runs 16 residues, both termini included.

For this clonotype: The junction shows a germline mismatch at one end, possibly a read error. This rearrangement joins TRBV3-1 to TRBJ2-5; TRBD2 matches 7 bases. CDR1 and CDR2 (germline): LGHDT, YNNKEL (reference sequence). The CDR3 runs to 16 residues. The CDR3 loop reads CANSQDRAGVTETQYF. In DNA form, the CDR3 reads TGTGCCAACAGCCAAGATAGGGCGGGAGTGACAGAGACCCAGTACTTC.

J is TRBJ2-3 and V is TRBV9; 7 bases match TRBD1. V trimming: 0 bases; J trimming: 4 bases; junction bases outside the gene matches: 14. The CDR3 is made up of 18 amino acids. The germline V gene encodes CDR1 SGDLS and CDR2 YYNGEE. The CDR3 DNA sequence: TGTGCCAGCAGCGTAGCCCCGGACAGGATGTCTGGCGCAGATACGCAGTATTTT. Residues: CASSVAPDRMSGADTQYF. The full variable domain, in which reference TRBV9 and TRBJ2-3 provide the parts outside the CDR3, is DSGVTQTPKHLITATGQRVTLRCSPRSGDLSVYWYQQSLDQGLQFLIQYYNGEERAKGNILERFSAQQFPDLHSELNLSSLELGDSALYFCASSVAPDRMSGADTQYFGPGTRLTVL.

This clonotype was detected many times. The V call is TRBV28, the J call TRBJ2-4; TRBD2 matches at 7 bases. V gave up 5 bases and J gave up 7 bases; unmatched junction bases: 8. The CDR3 has 14 amino acids. CDR1 and CDR2 from the germline V gene are MDHEN and SYDVKM. CDR3 region: CASSLGLGSNIQYF. The CDR3 DNA is TGTGCCAGCAGTCTTGGACTAGGCTCCAACATTCAGTACTTC.

This clonotype has a count of ten or more. The chain couples TRBV7-3 to TRBJ1-1, with TRBD1 as a possible D gene (5 bases). From germline, CDR1 is SGHTA and CDR2 FQGTGA. The length of the CDR3 is 16 residues. The V end lost 5 bases, the J end lost 2 bases, and 18 bases lay between the germline ends. CDR3 DNA sequence: TGTGCCAGCAGCCCGACCCCCGGAGACAGAAACACTGAAGCTTTCTTT. It specifies CASSPTPGDRNTEAFF.

This clonotype was counted only a few times. J is TRBJ1-2 and V is TRBV5-1, with D possibly TRBD1 on 6 matching bases. Germline V lookup: CDR1 SGHRS, CDR2 YFSETQ. This CDR3 region has 15 residues. Trimming pared 4 bases from V and 0 bases from J, leaving 13 bases between. The CDR3 protein is CASSDRDNANYGYTF. For the CDR3, the DNA is TGCGCCAGCAGCGACCGGGACAACGCTAACTATGGCTACACCTTC.

This clonotype was seen ten or more times. The V and J genes are TRBV14 and TRBJ1-2, with unresolved D. The CDR3 runs to 13 residues. Per germline, CDR1 SGHDN and CDR2 FVKESK. V was cut by 1 base and J by 4 bases, with 7 bases left in between. The CDR3 DNA is TGTGCCAGCAGCCAAGCCAGGTCCTATGGCTACACCTTC. This encodes CASSQARSYGYTF.

This clonotype was detected a few times. This chain connects TRBV27 to TRBJ2-1; 14 bases map to TRBD2. CDR1 is MNHEY, CDR2 SMNVEV, per germline (reference sequence). V gave up 10 bases and J gave up 10 bases; unmatched junction bases: 15. This CDR3 comprises 16 residues. The CDR3 DNA follows: TGTGCCACCACCTCGACGACTAGCGGGAGGGCCGGAGAGCAGTTCTTC. Its translation: CATTSTTSGRAGEQFF.

This chain uses TRBV2 with TRBJ1-6; a weak D match, TRBD1 (6 bases). This CDR3 is 14 amino acids long. V lost 2 bases, J lost 12 bases, and 14 bases lay in between. Germline V gives CDR1 SNHLY, CDR2 FYNNEI. Here the CDR3 DNA reads TGTGCCAGCAGTGAAATGGACAGCCCGGGACCCCTCCACTTT. Amino acid sequence: CASSEMDSPGPLHF.

The chain recombines TRBV18 with TRBJ2-1; the D is unclear. The ends were cut back, 2 bases at V and 3 bases at J, with 5 bases in the middle. The CDR3 covers 13 residues. Germline loops: CDR1 KGHSH, CDR2 LQKENI. The DNA of the CDR3 is TGTGCCAGCTCACCAAACGGCTACAATGAGCAGTTCTTC. Protein sequence: CASSPNGYNEQFF.

The table lists this clonotype with a few counts. The chain uses TRBV7-9 and TRBJ1-1, with TRBD1 as a possible D gene (6 bases). The CDR3 contains 15 residues. The V and J ends lost 1 base and 11 bases respectively, with 20 bases between them. The germline CDR1 and CDR2 sequences are SEHNR and FQNEAQ (reference sequence). This CDR3 reads CASSLEGGTYRVAFF. CDR3 DNA sequence: TGTGCCAGCAGCTTAGAAGGGGGGACGTACCGTGTGGCTTTCTTT.

This rearrangement joins TRBV11-3 to TRBJ2-1, with D tentatively TRBD2 (6 bases). Trimming stripped 1 base from V and 7 bases from J, with 14 bases between. CDR1 is SGHNT, CDR2 YENEEA, per germline. The length of the CDR3 is 15 residues. The CDR3 loop reads CASSLAEGRINEQFF. The CDR3 region has the DNA TGTGCCAGCAGCTTAGCAGAAGGGAGGATAAATGAGCAGTTCTTC. Looking up the rest from reference TRBV11-3 and TRBJ2-1 gives the full variable domain: EAGVVQSPRYKIIEKKQPVAFWCNPISGHNTLYWYLQNLGQGPELLIRYENEEAVDDSQLPKDRFSAERLKGVDSTLKIQPAELGDSAVYLCASSLAEGRINEQFFGPGTRLTVL.

This clonotype was detected a few times. The chain has TRBV12-3 or TRBV12-4 and TRBJ2-1, with D possibly being TRBD1 (6 bases). Trimming pared 6 bases from V and 2 bases from J, leaving 17 bases between. The CDR3 is 16 amino acids. DNA for the CDR3: TGTGCCAGCAGACCCCCCAGGGGCCGCACCTACAATGAGCAGTTCTTC. Translating it yields CASRPPRGRTYNEQFF.

This clonotype turned up a few times. The chain couples TRBV28 to TRBJ1-4; possible D gene TRBD1, 5 bases. Germline V gene lookup returns CDR1 MDHEN and CDR2 SYDVKM. The CDR3 has 15 residues. V was trimmed by 6 bases and J by 8 bases, leaving 19 bases between them. CDR3 nucleotides: TGTGCCAGCAGGCCCTCCCGCGGGGGGGGAGAAAAACTGTTTTTT. It encodes CASRPSRGGGEKLFF.

This sequence joins TRBV7-8 and TRBJ1-2, with D tentatively TRBD1 (5 bases). Looked up from germline, CDR1 is SGHVS and CDR2 is FQNEAQ. V dropped 3 bases and J dropped 4 bases, with 15 bases sitting between them. There are 15 residues in the CDR3. Written as DNA, the CDR3 is TGTGCCAGCAGCTTGGCGGAGACAGTGAGCTATGGCTACACCTTC. Translated, it gives CASSLAETVSYGYTF. The whole variable domain, filled in from reference TRBV7-8 and TRBJ1-2, reads GAGVSQSPRYKVAKRGQDVALRCDPISGHVSLFWYQQALGQGPEFLTYFQNEAQLDKSGLPSDRFFAERPEGSVSTLKIQRTQQEDSAVYLCASSLAETVSYGYTFGSGTRLTVV.